This T cell receptor beta chain was sequenced in a study of blood T cell repertoires in COVID-19. Looking at the study overall: The origin of the acute and convalescent COVID-19 samples was the United States, Italy and Spain. T cells, B-cell-depleted T cells, or PBMCs supplied cDNA or gDNA.

Per the original data handling: Using reference gene primer amplification, nucleated cell counts were estimated. Libraries were prepared by immunoSEQ multiplex PCR; TCRdb keeps only in-frame clonotypes and omits some of them. D and trimming come from the DNA, and the V and J calls and clone size come from that table. This table has about 46,000 clones, around four fifths appearing once. Trimming cost V 7 bases and J 4 bases; bases outside gene matches: 6. The CDR3 has 14 residues. Germline values: CDR1 MNHNY, CDR2 SVGAGI (reference sequence). The sequenced sample consisted of peripheral blood. V usage is TRBV6-6 and J usage is TRBJ1-4; 7 bases align to TRBD1. The sequence came from an elderly woman with acute or convalescent COVID-19. In DNA, the CDR3 is TGTGCCAGCACCTGGGGGGACAGTAATGAAAAACTGTTTTTT. Protein sequence: CASTWGDSNEKLFF.